This T cell receptor (beta chain) stems from a study of blood T cell repertoires in COVID-19. About the research overall: The United States, Italy and Spain supplied acute and convalescent COVID-19 samples. Sources were T cells, B-cell-depleted T cells, or PBMCs; the material itself was cDNA or gDNA.

In the authors' workflow: Reference gene primers were amplified, and this amplification served to estimate nucleated cell counts. Clones were read by immunoSEQ multiplex PCR, and TCRdb kept only the in-frame ones, dropping some. The V and J calls and clone size are taken from that table; D and trimming were inferred from the DNA. This sample has about 150,000 clones, with more than 65% found just once. This clone was picked up one time. Other DNA sequences of this sample code for an identical CDR3. Sequencing used peripheral blood. This TCR was sampled from a woman aged 45-59 years in a cohort sampled during active or convalescent COVID-19.

CDR3 sequence reads: CASSLAGTASYEQYF. CDR3 sequence (DNA): TGCGCCAGCAGCTTGGCCGGGACAGCCTCCTACGAGCAGTACTTC. The chain links TRBV5-1 to TRBJ2-7, with TRBD1 matching over 7 bases. CDR3 size: 15 residues. The J segment lost 0 bases and the V segment lost 0 bases, leaving 3 bases of the junction unmatched. Germline V gene lookup returns CDR1 SGHRS and CDR2 YFSETQ.